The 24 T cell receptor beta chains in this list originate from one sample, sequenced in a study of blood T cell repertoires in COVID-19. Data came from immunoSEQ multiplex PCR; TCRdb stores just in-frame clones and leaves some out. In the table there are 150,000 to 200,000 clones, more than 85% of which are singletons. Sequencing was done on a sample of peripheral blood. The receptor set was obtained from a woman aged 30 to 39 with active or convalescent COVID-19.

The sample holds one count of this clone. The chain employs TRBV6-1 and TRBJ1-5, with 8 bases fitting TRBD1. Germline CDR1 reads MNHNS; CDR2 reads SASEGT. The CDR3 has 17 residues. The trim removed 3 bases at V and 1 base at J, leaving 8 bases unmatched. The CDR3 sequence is CASSEDRENWSNQPQHF. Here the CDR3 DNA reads TGTGCCAGCAGTGAGGACAGGGAAAATTGGAGCAATCAGCCCCAGCATTTT.

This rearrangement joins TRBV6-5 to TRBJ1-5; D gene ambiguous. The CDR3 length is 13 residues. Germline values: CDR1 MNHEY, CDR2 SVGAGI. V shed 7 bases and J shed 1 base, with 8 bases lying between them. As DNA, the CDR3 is TGTGCCAGCACCGGCGGAAGCAATCAGCCCCAGCATTTT. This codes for CASTGGSNQPQHF.

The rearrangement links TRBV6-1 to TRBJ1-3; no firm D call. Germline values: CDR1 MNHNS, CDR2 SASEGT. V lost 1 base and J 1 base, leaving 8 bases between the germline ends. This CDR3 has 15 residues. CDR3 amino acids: CASSEGSDSGNTIYF. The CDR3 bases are TGTGCCAGCAGTGAAGGGTCAGATTCTGGAAACACCATATATTTT.

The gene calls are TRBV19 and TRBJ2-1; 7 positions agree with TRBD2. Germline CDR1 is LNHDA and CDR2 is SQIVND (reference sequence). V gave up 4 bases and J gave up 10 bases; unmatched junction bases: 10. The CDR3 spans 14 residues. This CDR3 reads CASSTSSQGGEQFF. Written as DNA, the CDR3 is TGTGCCAGTAGTACCTCATCCCAGGGAGGGGAGCAGTTCTTC. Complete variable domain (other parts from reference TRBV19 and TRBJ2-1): DGGITQSPKYLFRKEGQNVTLSCEQNLNHDAMYWYRQDPGQGLRLIYYSQIVNDFQKGDIAEGYSVSREKKESFPLTVTSAQKNPTAFYLCASSTSSQGGEQFFGPGTRLTVL.

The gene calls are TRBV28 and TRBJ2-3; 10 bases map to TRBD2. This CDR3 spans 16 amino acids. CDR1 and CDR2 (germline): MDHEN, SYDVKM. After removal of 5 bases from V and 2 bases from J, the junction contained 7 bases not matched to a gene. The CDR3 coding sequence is TGTGCCAGCAGTCGATATAGCGGGGGGTACACAGATACGCAGTATTTT. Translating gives CASSRYSGGYTDTQYF.

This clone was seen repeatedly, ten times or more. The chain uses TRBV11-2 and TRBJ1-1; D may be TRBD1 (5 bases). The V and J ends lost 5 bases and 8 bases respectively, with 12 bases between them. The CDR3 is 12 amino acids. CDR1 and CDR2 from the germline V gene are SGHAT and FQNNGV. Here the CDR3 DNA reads TGTGCCAGCAGCCTACGACAGTTCGAAGCTTTCTTT. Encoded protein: CASSLRQFEAFF.

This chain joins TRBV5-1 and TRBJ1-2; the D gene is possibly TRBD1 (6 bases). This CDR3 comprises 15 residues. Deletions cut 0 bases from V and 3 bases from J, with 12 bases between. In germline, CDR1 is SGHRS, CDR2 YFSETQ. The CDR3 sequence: CASSLEGRGYYGYTF. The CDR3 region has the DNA TGCGCCAGCAGCTTGGAAGGCAGGGGCTACTATGGCTACACCTTC.

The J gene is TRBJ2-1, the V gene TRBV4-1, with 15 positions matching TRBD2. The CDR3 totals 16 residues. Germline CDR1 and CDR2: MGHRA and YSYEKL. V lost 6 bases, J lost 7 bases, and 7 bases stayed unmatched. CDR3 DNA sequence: TGCGCCAGCAGGCACGGACTAGCGGGAGGGCGTAATGAGCAGTTCTTC. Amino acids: CASRHGLAGGRNEQFF.

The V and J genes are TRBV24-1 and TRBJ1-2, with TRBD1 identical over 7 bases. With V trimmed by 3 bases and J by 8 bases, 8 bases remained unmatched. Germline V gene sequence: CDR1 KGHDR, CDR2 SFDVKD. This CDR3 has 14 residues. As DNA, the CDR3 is TGTGCCACCAGTGATACCACAGGGGCTGACGGCTACACCTTC. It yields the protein CATSDTTGADGYTF.

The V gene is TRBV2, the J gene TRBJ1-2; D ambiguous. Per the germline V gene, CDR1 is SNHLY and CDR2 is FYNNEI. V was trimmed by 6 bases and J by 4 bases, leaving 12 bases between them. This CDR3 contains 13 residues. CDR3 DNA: TGTGCCAGCAGCCCGAGCAGAGGCTATGGCTACACCTTC. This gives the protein CASSPSRGYGYTF.

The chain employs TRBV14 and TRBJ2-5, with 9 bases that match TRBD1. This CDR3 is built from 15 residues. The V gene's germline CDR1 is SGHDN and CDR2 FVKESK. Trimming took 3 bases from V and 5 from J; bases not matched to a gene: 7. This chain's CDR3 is CASSQGQGVRETQYF. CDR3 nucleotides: TGTGCCAGCAGCCAGGGACAGGGAGTACGCGAGACCCAGTACTTC. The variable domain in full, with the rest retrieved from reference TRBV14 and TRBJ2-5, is EAGVTQFPSHSVIEKGQTVTLRCDPISGHDNLYWYRRVMGKEIKFLLHFVKESKQDESGMPNNRFLAERTGGTYSTLKVQPAELEDSGVYFCASSQGQGVRETQYFGPGTRLLVL.

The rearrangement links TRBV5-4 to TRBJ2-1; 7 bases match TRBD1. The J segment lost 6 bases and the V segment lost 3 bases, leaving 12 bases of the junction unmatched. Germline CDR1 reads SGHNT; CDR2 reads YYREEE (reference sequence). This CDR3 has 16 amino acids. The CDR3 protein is CASSSTPGGGLNEQFF. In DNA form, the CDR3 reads TGTGCCAGCAGCTCCACCCCAGGGGGTGGACTCAATGAGCAGTTCTTC.

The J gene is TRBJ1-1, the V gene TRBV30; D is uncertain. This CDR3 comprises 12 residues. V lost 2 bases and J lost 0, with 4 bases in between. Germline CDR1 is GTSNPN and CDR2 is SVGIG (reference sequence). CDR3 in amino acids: CAWSPVNTEAFF. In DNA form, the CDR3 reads TGTGCCTGGAGTCCAGTGAACACTGAAGCTTTCTTT.

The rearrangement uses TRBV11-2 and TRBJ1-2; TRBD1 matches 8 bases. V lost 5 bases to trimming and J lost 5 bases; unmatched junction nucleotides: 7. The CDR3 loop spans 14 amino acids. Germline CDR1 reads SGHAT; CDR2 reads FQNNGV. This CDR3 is CASSTGTGAYGYTF. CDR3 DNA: TGTGCCAGCAGCACCGGGACAGGCGCTTATGGCTACACCTTC.

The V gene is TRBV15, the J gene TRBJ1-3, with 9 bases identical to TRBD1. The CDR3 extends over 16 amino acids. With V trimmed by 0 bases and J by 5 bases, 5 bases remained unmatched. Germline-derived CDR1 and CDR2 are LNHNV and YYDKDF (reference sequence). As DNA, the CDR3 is TGTGCCACCAGCAGAGAACAGGGGGCTACGAGAAACACCATATATTTT. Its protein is CATSREQGATRNTIYF.

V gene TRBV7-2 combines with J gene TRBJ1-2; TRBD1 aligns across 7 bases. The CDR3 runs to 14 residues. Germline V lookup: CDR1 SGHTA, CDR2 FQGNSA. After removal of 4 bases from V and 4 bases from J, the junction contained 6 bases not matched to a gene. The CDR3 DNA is TGTGCCAGCAGCTCGATTACAGGGGTCTATGGCTACACCTTC. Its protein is CASSSITGVYGYTF.

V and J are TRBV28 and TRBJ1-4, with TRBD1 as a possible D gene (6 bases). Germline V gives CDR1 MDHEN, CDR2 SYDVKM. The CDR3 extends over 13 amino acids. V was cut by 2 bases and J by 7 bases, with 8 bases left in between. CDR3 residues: CASSLVGGEKLFF. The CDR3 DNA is TGTGCCAGCAGTTTAGTAGGGGGTGAAAAACTGTTTTTT. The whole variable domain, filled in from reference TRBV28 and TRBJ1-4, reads DVKVTQSSRYLVKRTGEKVFLECVQDMDHENMFWYRQDPGLGLRLIYFSYDVKMKEKGDIPEGYSVSREKKERFSLILESASTNQTSMYLCASSLVGGEKLFFGSGTQLSVL.

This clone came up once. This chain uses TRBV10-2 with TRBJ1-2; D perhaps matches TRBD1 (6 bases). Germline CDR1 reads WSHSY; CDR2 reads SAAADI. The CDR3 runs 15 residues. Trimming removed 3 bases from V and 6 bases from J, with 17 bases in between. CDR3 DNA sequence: TGCGCCAGCAGTGATATTATGGGGGGGCAGGATGGCTACACCTTC. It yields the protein CASSDIMGGQDGYTF.

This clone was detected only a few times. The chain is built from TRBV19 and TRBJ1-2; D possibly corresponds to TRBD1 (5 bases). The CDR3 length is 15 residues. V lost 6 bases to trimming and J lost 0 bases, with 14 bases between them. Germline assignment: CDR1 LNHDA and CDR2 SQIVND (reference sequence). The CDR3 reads CASSSDSLSNYGYTF. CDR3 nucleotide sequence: TGTGCCAGTAGCTCCGACAGCCTTTCTAACTATGGCTACACCTTC. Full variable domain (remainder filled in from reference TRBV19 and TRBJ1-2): DGGITQSPKYLFRKEGQNVTLSCEQNLNHDAMYWYRQDPGQGLRLIYYSQIVNDFQKGDIAEGYSVSREKKESFPLTVTSAQKNPTAFYLCASSSDSLSNYGYTFGSGTRLTVV.

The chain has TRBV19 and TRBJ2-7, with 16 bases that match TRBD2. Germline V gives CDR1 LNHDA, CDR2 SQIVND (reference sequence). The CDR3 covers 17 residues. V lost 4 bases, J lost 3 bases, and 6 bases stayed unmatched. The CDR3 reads CASSKGLAGGNFYEQYF. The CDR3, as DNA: TGTGCCAGTAGTAAGGGACTAGCGGGAGGGAACTTCTACGAGCAGTACTTC.

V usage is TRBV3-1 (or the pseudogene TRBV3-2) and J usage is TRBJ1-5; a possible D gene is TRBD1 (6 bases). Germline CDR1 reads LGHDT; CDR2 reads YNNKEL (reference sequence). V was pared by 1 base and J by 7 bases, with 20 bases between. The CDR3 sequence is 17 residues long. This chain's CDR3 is CASSQGDLRGMGQPQHF. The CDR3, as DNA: TGTGCCAGCAGCCAAGGGGATTTGAGGGGGATGGGCCAGCCCCAGCATTTT.

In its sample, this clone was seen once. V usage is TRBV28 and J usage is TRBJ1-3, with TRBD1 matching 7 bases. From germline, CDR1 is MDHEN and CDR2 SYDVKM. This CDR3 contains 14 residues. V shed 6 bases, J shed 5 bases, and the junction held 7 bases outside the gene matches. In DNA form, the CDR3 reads TGTGCCAGCAGCCTTGACAGGGCAAGAAACACCATATATTTT. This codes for CASSLDRARNTIYF.

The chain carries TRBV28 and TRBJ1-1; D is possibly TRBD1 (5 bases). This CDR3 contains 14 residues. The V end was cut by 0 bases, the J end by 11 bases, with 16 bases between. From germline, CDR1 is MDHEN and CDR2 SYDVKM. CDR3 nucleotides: TGTGCCAGCAGTTTATGGTCCGGGAGAGGGACGGCTTTCTTT. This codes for CASSLWSGRGTAFF.

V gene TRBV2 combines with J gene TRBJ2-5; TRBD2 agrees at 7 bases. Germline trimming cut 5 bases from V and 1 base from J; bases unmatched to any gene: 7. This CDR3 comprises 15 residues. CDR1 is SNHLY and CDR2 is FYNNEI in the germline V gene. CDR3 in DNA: TGTGCCAGCAGTCCCCTCAGCGGGGCCCAAGAGACCCAGTACTTC. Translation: CASSPLSGAQETQYF.